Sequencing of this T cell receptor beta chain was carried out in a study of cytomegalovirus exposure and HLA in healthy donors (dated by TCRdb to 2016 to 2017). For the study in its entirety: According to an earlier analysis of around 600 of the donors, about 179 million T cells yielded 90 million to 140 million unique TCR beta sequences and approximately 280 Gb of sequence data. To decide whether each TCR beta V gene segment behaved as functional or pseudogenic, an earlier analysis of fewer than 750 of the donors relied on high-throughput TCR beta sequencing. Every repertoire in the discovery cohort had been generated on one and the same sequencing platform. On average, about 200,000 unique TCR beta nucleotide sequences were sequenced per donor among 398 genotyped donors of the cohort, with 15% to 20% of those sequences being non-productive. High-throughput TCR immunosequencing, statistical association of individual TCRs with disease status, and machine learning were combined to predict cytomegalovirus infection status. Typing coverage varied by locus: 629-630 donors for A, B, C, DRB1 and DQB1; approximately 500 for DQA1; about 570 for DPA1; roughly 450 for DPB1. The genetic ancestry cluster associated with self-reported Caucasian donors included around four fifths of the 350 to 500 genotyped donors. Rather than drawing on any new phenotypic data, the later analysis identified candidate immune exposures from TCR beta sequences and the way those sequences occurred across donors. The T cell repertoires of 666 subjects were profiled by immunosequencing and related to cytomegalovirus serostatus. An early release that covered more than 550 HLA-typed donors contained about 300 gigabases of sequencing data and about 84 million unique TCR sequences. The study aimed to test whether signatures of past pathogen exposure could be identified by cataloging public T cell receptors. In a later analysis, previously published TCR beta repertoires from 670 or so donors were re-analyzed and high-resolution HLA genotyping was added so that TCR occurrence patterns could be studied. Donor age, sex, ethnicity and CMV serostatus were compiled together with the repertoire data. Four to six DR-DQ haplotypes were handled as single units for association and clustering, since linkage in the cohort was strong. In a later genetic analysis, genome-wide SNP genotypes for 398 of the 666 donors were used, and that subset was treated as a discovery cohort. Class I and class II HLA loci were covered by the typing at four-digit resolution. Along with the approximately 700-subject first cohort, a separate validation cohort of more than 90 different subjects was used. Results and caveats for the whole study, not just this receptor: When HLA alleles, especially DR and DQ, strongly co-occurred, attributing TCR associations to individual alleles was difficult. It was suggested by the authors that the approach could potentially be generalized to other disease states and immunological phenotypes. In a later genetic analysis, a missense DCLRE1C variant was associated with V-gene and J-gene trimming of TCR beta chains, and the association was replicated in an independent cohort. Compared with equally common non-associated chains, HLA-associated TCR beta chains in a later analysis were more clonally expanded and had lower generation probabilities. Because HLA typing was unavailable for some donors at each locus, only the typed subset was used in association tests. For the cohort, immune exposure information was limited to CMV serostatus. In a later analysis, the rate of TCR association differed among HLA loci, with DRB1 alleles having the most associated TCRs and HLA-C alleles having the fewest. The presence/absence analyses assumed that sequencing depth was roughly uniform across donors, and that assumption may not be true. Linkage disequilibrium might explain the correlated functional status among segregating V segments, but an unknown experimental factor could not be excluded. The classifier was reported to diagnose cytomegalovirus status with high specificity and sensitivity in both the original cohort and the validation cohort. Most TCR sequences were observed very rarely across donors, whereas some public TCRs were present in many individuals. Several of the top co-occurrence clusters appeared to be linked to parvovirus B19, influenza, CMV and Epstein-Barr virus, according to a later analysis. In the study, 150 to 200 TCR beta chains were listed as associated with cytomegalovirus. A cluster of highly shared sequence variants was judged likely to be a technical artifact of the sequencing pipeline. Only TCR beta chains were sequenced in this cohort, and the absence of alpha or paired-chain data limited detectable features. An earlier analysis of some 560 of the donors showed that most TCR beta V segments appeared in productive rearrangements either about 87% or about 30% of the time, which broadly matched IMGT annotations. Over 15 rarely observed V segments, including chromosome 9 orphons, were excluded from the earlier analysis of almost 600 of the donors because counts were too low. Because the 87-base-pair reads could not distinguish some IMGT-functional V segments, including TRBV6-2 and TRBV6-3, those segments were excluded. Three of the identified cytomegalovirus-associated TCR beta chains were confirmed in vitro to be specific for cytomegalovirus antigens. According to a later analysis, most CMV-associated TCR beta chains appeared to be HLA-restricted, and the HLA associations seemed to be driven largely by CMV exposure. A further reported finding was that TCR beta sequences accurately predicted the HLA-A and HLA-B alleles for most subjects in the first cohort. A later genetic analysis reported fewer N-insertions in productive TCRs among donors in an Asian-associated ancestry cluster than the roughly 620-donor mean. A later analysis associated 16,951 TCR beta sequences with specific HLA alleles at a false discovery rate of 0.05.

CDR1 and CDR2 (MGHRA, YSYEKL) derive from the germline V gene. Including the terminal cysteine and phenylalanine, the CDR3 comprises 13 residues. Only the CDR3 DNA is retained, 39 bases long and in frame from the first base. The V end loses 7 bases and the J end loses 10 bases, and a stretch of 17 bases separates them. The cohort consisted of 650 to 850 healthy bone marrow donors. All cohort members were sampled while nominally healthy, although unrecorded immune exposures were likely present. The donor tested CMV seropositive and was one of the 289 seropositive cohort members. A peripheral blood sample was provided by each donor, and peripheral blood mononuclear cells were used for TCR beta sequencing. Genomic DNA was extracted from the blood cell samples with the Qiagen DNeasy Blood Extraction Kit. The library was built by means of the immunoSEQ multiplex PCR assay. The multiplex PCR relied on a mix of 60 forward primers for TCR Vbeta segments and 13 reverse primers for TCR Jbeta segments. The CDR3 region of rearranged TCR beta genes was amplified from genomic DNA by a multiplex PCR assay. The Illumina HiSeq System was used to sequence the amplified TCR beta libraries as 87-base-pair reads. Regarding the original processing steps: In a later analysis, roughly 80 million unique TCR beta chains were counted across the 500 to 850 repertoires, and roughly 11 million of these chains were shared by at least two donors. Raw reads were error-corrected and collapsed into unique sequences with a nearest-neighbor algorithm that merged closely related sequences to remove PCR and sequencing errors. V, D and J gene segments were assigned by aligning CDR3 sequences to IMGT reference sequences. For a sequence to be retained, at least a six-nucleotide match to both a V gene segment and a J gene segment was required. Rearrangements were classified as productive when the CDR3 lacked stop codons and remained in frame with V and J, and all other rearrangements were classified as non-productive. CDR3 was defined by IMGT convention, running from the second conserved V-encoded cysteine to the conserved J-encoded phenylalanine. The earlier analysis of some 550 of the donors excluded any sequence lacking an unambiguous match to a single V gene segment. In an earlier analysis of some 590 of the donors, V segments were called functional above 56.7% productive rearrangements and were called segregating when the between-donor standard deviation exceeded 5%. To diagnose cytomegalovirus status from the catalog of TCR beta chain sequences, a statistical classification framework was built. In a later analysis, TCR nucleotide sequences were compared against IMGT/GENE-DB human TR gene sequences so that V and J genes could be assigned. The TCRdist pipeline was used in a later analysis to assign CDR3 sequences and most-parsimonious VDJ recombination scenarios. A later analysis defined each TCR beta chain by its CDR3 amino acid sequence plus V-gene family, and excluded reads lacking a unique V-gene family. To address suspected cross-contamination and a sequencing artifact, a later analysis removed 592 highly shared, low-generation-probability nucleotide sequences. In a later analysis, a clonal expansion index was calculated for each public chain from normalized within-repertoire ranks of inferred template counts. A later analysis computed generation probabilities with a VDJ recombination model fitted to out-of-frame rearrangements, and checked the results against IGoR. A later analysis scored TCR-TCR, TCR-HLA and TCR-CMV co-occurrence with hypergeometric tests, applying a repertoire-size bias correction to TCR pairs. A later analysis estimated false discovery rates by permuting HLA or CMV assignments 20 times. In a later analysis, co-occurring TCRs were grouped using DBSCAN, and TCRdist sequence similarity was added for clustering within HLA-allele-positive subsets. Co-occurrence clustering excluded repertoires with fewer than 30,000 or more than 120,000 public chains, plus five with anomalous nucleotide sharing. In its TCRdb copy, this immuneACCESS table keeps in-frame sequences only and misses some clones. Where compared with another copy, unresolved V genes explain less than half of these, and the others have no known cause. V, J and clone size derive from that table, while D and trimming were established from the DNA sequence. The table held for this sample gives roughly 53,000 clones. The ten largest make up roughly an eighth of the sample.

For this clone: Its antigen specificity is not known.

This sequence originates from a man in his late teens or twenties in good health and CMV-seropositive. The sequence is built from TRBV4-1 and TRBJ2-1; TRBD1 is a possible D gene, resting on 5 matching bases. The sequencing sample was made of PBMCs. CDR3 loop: CASTNPLRQEQFF. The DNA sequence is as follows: TGCGCCAGCACGAACCCCCTAAGACAGGAGCAGTTCTTC.